The sequence of this T cell receptor beta chain was determined in a study of regulatory T cells in long-lasting Graves disease. V lost 7 bases to trimming and J lost 2 bases, with 11 bases between them. The CDR3 is 13 amino acids. Looked up from germline, CDR1 is LNHDA and CDR2 is SQIVND (reference sequence). Arm-PCR of CDR3 regions and iRepertoire HTBI primers were used to build TCR beta libraries. TCRdb called the multiplex PCR reads again in MiXCR, with one record for every CDR3 protein. The repertoire holds about 520,000 distinct CDR3 sequences, with around 13% as singletons. Time point in this sample: newly diagnosed GD, antithyroid drugs for less than 3 months. After RNA was extracted from PBMCs, the TCR library was made from it. These sequences were also reported in another study, on T cells in Graves' hyperthyroidism and ophthalmopathy.

The source material was peripheral blood mononuclear cells (PBMCs), sampled at new diagnosis, from a patient treated with antithyroid drugs. V gene TRBV19 combines with J gene TRBJ1-1; D remains unclear. The receptor comes from a woman aged 25 to 45 with Graves disease. DNA of the CDR3: TGTGCCAGTACGAGAGGAAGCAACACTGAAGCTTTCTTT. This codes for CASTRGSNTEAFF.